The sequence of this TCR beta chain was determined in a study of T cell therapy after organ transplantation. Study details: Responders numbered eight and nonresponders two among ten patients.

This clone was observed a few times. Antigen: not known. This table comes from immunoSEQ multiplex PCR, and its TCRdb copy is limited to in-frame clones, with some not included. The repertoire has over 1,000 clones, 37% of them found once; the top ten carry around 21%. After more than three hours of CMV peptide pool restimulation, IFN-gamma-secreting therapy product cells were captured with a secretion assay. The length of the CDR3 is 17 residues. Germline CDR1 LGHNA, CDR2 YSLEER. Trimming took 1 base from V and 7 from J; bases not matched to a gene: 11. Sequenced sample: cultured CD8+ T cells. The receptor was derived from a human patient who had received a solid organ transplant and had CMV disease. The graft donor may have contributed some T cells. The V gene is TRBV4-3, the J gene TRBJ2-1, with 9 bases identical to TRBD1. The CDR3 protein is CASSQGTGTGRLNEQFF. CDR3 bases: TGCGCCAGCAGCCAAGGAACCGGGACAGGGAGGTTAAATGAGCAGTTCTTC.